Listed below are T cell receptor beta chains from one sample, sequenced in a study of T-cell memory formation after mild COVID-19. One entry per CDR3 protein, called by TCRdb with MiXCR from the 5' RACE reads. The table has under 600,000 distinct CDR3 sequences, about 22% seen once. Input material: PBMCs or a T cell subset sorted from them (not recorded which). These receptors were obtained from an adult woman who had mild COVID-19 (a few samples of this study predate the infection). Cell type and time point are not known. CDR3s include the opening cysteine and the closing phenylalanine or tryptophan. Each record gives: J gene, V gene, clone size, CDR3 protein. Clone size is not always given. Where it is, it says once, few, many or a class for expanded clones.

TRBJ2-6	TRBV21-1	few	CASSKRAGTPSSGANVLTF
TRBJ2-7	TRBV4-2	few	CASSQGLAGVGEQYF
TRBJ1-2	TRBV7-6	NA	CASSHYTDSRGYTF
TRBJ1-1	TRBV15	NA	CATSRERPTEAFF
TRBJ2-7	TRBV7-3	few	CASSLRGPGGQQYF
TRBJ2-1	TRBV7-9	NA	CASSLSLAGVDEQFF
TRBJ2-5	TRBV12-3/TRBV12-4	NA	CASSLDRTYETQYF
TRBJ2-3	TRBV12-3/TRBV12-4	NA	CASSLGTVTTDTQYF
TRBJ1-3	TRBV18	NA	CASSRKTPRGALSGNTIYF
TRBJ2-6	TRBV4-2	NA	CASSLIRGGANVLTF
TRBJ1-3	TRBV5-5	few	CASSLDFAVFSGNTIYF
TRBJ1-4	TRBV7-8	NA	CASSLLRGLNEKLFF
TRBJ2-2	TRBV5-1	NA	CASSLAGASTGELFF
TRBJ2-1	TRBV25-1	few	CASSGAGENEQFF
TRBJ2-7	TRBV7-2	NA	CASSLGGRREGLSEQYF
TRBJ1-2	TRBV7-3	few	CASSLTYRDHYTF
TRBJ2-5	TRBV3-1	NA	CASRGAGPQETQYF
TRBJ2-5	TRBV7-3	few	CASSLTSGLGETQYF
TRBJ2-3	TRBV11-2	many	CASSVFQTFGGSSTDTQYF
TRBJ2-1	TRBV6-6	many	CASSPRESNEQFF
TRBJ2-5	TRBV9	NA	CASSVGGGSLETQYF
TRBJ2-2	TRBV12-3/TRBV12-4	few	CASSPDSGVRNTGELFF
TRBJ2-5	TRBV5-1	NA	CASRLTGMGETQCF
TRBJ2-3	TRBV6-5	few	CASVPQGLITDTQYF
TRBJ2-1	TRBV5-1	NA	CASRRSGGGSYNEQFF
TRBJ1-5	TRBV29-1	few	CSVGGENQPQHF
TRBJ1-5	TRBV28	NA	CASSRTLTQPQHF
TRBJ2-1	TRBV4-3	few	CASSQGGSGFYNEQFF
TRBJ2-7	TRBV7-8	few	CASSLGTGSWEQYF
TRBJ1-1	TRBV7-3	NA	CASSEPGLSTEAFF
TRBJ2-2	TRBV9	NA	CASSVEGSPGELFF
TRBJ2-1	TRBV2	NA	CASSEVGNEQFF
TRBJ2-1	TRBV9	few	CASSPRPDNEQFF
TRBJ1-6	TRBV10-3	NA	CAIQQGNSPLHF
TRBJ2-3	TRBV7-8	few	CASSFGPAEDTQYF
TRBJ1-4	TRBV7-9	NA	CASSQTRDRAWKNEKLFF
TRBJ2-3	TRBV3-1	NA	CASSVQGDKRTDTQYF
TRBJ2-7	TRBV12-3/TRBV12-4	few	CASSFGGVRIYEQYF